What follows describes a single TCR beta chain. What it recognizes is unknown. These data belong to a study of T cells in pancreatic ductal adenocarcinoma. Findings of the study overall: Comparisons of tumor and blood clonality may show falsely lower tumor diversity. Mean clonality was about 0.12 in tumors and 0.07 to 0.075 in blood, not significantly different. Compared with tumor, blood showed more total productive templates and 7 to 9.5-fold more clonotypes.

CDR1 and CDR2 (germline): SGHNT, YYREEE (reference sequence). CDR3 length: 14 amino acids. Trimming removed 2 bases from V and 5 bases from J, with 12 bases in between. This table comes from immunoSEQ multiplex PCR, and its TCRdb copy is limited to in-frame clones, with some not included. Of 10,000 to 15,000 clones in the sample, approximately 90% were seen once. Selected pancreatic ductal adenocarcinoma patients had undergone surgery without neoadjuvant therapy. The chain has TRBV5-4 and TRBJ2-3; tentative D call: TRBD2 (6 bases). The specimen sequenced was PBMCs. The clonotype originates from a human donor with pancreatic ductal adenocarcinoma. This CDR3 reads CASSLGGREDTQYF. The CDR3 DNA sequence: TGTGCCAGCAGCTTAGGAGGGAGAGAAGATACGCAGTATTTT.